A selection of T cell receptor beta chains follows, all from one sample in a study of a mutant IDH1 vaccine in newly diagnosed glioma. Antigens for these TCRs are unknown. Data came from immunoSEQ multiplex PCR; TCRdb stores just in-frame clones and leaves some out. The table has about 41,000 clones, 85% to 90% seen once. Sequencing used PBMCs, obtained from a glioma patient whose treatment included an IDH1 peptide vaccine. All receptors come from a man aged 35 to 55 with glioma. CDR3s include the opening cysteine and the closing phenylalanine or tryptophan. Fields, in order: clone size, J gene, V gene, D gene, CDR3 protein, CDR3 DNA. A D gene is named only where the DNA matches it firmly. Size tells how often a clone was seen (once, few, many) or the class of an expanded clone, and some rows leave it out.

clone size: -
J gene: TRBJ2-3
V gene: TRBV7-3
D gene: TRBD1
CDR3 protein: CASSPRTGETDTQYF
CDR3 DNA: TGTGCCAGCAGCCCGAGGACAGGGGAGACAGATACGCAGTATTTT

clone size: -
J gene: TRBJ2-2
V gene: TRBV7-8
D gene: TRBD1
CDR3 protein: CASSSLAAGGNTGELFF
CDR3 DNA: TGTGCCAGCAGCTCCCTCGCGGCAGGGGGCAACACCGGGGAGCTGTTTTTT

clone size: -
J gene: TRBJ2-3
V gene: TRBV10-3
D gene: -
CDR3 protein: CAISEGGDTQYF
CDR3 DNA: TGTGCCATCAGTGAGGGGGGAGATACGCAGTATTTT

clone size: once
J gene: TRBJ2-7
V gene: TRBV2
D gene: -
CDR3 protein: CASSRTVYEQYF
CDR3 DNA: TGTGCCAGCAGTAGGACTGTCTACGAGCAGTACTTC

clone size: -
J gene: TRBJ1-2
V gene: TRBV28
D gene: -
CDR3 protein: CASEGDNYGYTF
CDR3 DNA: TGTGCCAGCGAAGGGGATAACTATGGCTACACCTTC

clone size: -
J gene: TRBJ1-3
V gene: TRBV27
D gene: -
CDR3 protein: CASSTRSEGNTIYF
CDR3 DNA: TGTGCCAGCAGTACGAGATCGGAAGGAAACACCATATATTTT

clone size: few
J gene: TRBJ1-6
V gene: TRBV12-2
D gene: -
CDR3 protein: CASRLALGRTVKLYNSPLHF
CDR3 DNA: TGTGCAAGTCGCTTAGCGCTAGGGCGGACAGTCAAGCTCTATAATTCACCCCTCCACTTT

clone size: -
J gene: TRBJ1-5
V gene: TRBV18
D gene: -
CDR3 protein: CASSPTGNQPQHF
CDR3 DNA: TGTGCCAGCTCACCCACAGGGAATCAGCCCCAGCATTTT

clone size: -
J gene: TRBJ2-2
V gene: TRBV7-8
D gene: -
CDR3 protein: CASGRERTGELFF
CDR3 DNA: TGTGCCAGCGGGCGGGAAAGGACCGGGGAGCTGTTTTTT

clone size: -
J gene: TRBJ2-1
V gene: TRBV10-3
D gene: TRBD2
CDR3 protein: CAISGGRPEEQFF
CDR3 DNA: TGTGCCATCTCTGGCGGGAGGCCAGAAGAGCAGTTCTTC

clone size: -
J gene: TRBJ1-1
V gene: TRBV7-8
D gene: -
CDR3 protein: CASSSYRAMNTEAFF
CDR3 DNA: TGTGCCAGCAGCTCTTACAGGGCCATGAACACTGAAGCTTTCTTT

clone size: -
J gene: TRBJ1-3
V gene: TRBV4-3
D gene: -
CDR3 protein: CASSQDRDFGNTIYF
CDR3 DNA: TGCGCCAGCAGCCAAGACAGGGATTTCGGAAACACCATATATTTT

clone size: -
J gene: TRBJ2-7
V gene: TRBV28
D gene: -
CDR3 protein: CASSLTPYEQYF
CDR3 DNA: TGTGCCAGCAGTCTGACACCCTACGAGCAGTACTTC

clone size: once
J gene: TRBJ2-1
V gene: TRBV4-1
D gene: -
CDR3 protein: CASSQQDLSSYNEQFF
CDR3 DNA: TGCGCCAGCAGCCAGCAGGACTTAAGCTCCTACAATGAGCAGTTCTTC

clone size: -
J gene: TRBJ1-1
V gene: TRBV18
D gene: TRBD1
CDR3 protein: CASSPGTVKNTEAFF
CDR3 DNA: TGTGCCAGCTCCCCCGGGACAGTAAAGAACACTGAAGCTTTCTTT